One and the same sample provided the 9 T cell receptor beta chains below, sequenced in a study of T cell responses to AZD1222 COVID-19 vaccine. TCRdb's table, derived via immunoSEQ multiplex PCR, lists solely in-frame clones and lacks some. Of about 140,000 clones in the sample, approximately 92% were seen once. The specimen was peripheral blood, collected on day 0 of AZD1222 vaccination. These receptors came from an adult in good health.

The CDR3 bases are TGCGCCAGCAGCCAAGATTCGGGAGGGCCGAACAATGAGCAGTTCTTC. Translated, it gives CASSQDSGGPNNEQFF. The gene calls are TRBV4-1 and TRBJ2-1; 8 nucleotides match TRBD2. CDR1 and CDR2 from the germline V gene are MGHRA and YSYEKL. The CDR3 sequence is 16 residues long. V was pared by 0 bases and J by 5 bases, with 6 bases of the junction left unmatched.

The genes are TRBV3-1 (or the pseudogene TRBV3-2) and TRBJ2-5; 7 nucleotides line up with TRBD1. The germline V gene encodes CDR1 LGHDT and CDR2 YNNKEL (reference sequence). The CDR3 covers 17 residues. Trimming removed 3 bases from V and 7 bases from J; junction bases left unmatched: 17. The CDR3 region has the DNA TGTGCCAGCAGCCATGACCTAGGGGGCGCGGGTGAGGGGACCCAGTACTTC. It codes for CASSHDLGGAGEGTQYF.

CDR3 sequence (DNA): TGTGCCAGCAGCTTGGTATCGGGGAACACTGAAGCTTTCTTT. It is translated as CASSLVSGNTEAFF. This sequence joins TRBV5-6 and TRBJ1-1; D not certain. The CDR3 runs to 14 residues. V was cut by 0 bases and J by 1 base, with 7 bases left in between. The germline V gene has CDR1 SGHDT and CDR2 YYEEEE.

The genes are TRBV25-1 and TRBJ2-5; the match to TRBD1 covers 10 bases. Germline trimming cut 5 bases from V and 4 bases from J; bases unmatched to any gene: 4. Germline CDR1 reads MGHDK; CDR2 reads SYGVNS. This CDR3 region has 14 residues. As DNA, the CDR3 is TGTGCCAGCAGTAGACAGGGGGCTGGAGAGACCCAGTACTTC. Amino acids: CASSRQGAGETQYF.

The chain is built from TRBV6-1 and TRBJ1-1, with unresolved D. Looked up from germline, CDR1 is MNHNS and CDR2 is SASEGT. This CDR3 region has 11 residues. Trimming removed 3 bases from V and 11 bases from J, with 10 bases in between. DNA of the CDR3: TGTGCCAGCAGTGAGCGGGGAGGGGCTTTCTTT. Translation gives CASSERGGAFF.

This clone was seen a few times. The chain is built from TRBV3-1 (or the pseudogene TRBV3-2) and TRBJ2-7; no reliable D call. The CDR3 has 14 residues. Trimming removed 11 bases at V and 3 bases at J, with 20 bases between. Per the germline V gene, CDR1 is LGHDT and CDR2 is YNNKEL (reference sequence). Written as DNA, the CDR3 is TGTGCCCTCAGGATGGGCCGCTTCCACTACGAGCAGTACTTC. Translation gives CALRMGRFHYEQYF.

The gene calls are TRBV28 and TRBJ2-1; TRBD1 matches at 9 bases. Germline trimming cut 4 bases from V and 3 bases from J; bases unmatched to any gene: 7. This CDR3 has 16 amino acids. Germline V CDR1 and CDR2: MDHEN, SYDVKM. CDR3 residues: CASSSASTGGYNEQFF. Here the CDR3 DNA reads TGTGCCAGCAGTTCCGCTTCGACAGGGGGCTACAATGAGCAGTTCTTC.

The chain couples TRBV6-5 to TRBJ2-7; 12 bases are shared with TRBD2. The CDR3 runs 14 residues. The junction had 1 base not matched to a gene; V was cut back by 6 bases and J by 1 base. Germline values: CDR1 MNHEY, CDR2 SVGAGI. CDR3 amino acids: CASSLAGGSYEQYF. The CDR3 DNA follows: TGTGCCAGCAGCCTAGCGGGGGGGTCCTACGAGCAGTACTTC.

This chain uses TRBV9 with TRBJ1-6; no reliable D call. The V gene lost 4 bases and the J gene lost 4 bases, with 12 bases spanning the gap. CDR1 and CDR2 from the germline V gene are SGDLS and YYNGEE. This CDR3 has 15 residues. The CDR3: CASSRTVDYNSPLHF. The CDR3 DNA sequence: TGTGCCAGCAGCAGGACGGTCGATTATAATTCACCCCTCCACTTT.